The subject of this entry is one T cell receptor (beta chain). Its antigen is as yet unknown. The data were obtained in a study of siplizumab effects on memory and regulatory T cells. Per sample, 95,000 to 100,000 TCR templates were assayed. TCRdb keeps only in-frame clones here, not all; method: immunoSEQ multiplex PCR. The table shows more than 85,000 clones, with 85% to 95% occurring only once. The study, taken as a whole, reports: Controls showed an average of around 28% Treg-derived mappable alloreactive CD4+ clones, while siplizumab showed about 69%.

The clonotype comes from a human donor in good health. The sample was CD4+ T cells sorted from blood.

The CDR3 nucleotides are TGTGCCAGCACCTTCCTTAAATACAATGAGCAGTTCTTC. Translating gives CASTFLKYNEQFF. The V call is TRBV11-2, the J call TRBJ2-1; no reliable D call. This CDR3 spans 13 amino acids. The germline CDR1 and CDR2 sequences are SGHAT and FQNNGV. Deletions cut 7 bases from V and 4 bases from J, with 11 bases between.